This T cell receptor beta chain was identified during a study of T cells in Graves' hyperthyroidism and ophthalmopathy. Study overall: Peripheral blood sampling occurred at initial diagnosis, before any treatment. Notes on the study in general: Model output signaled ophthalmopathy a median 6.5 months ahead of onset.

Subjects with ophthalmopathy showed a Clinical Activity Score no lower than 3, a NOSPECS grade no lower than 4, and a duration shorter than 3 months. The germline gives CDR1 SGHKS, CDR2 YYEKEE (reference sequence). Deletions cut 3 bases from V and 5 bases from J, with 13 bases between. This CDR3 contains 14 residues. Researchers took RNA transcripts and amplified the TCR beta CDR3 regions from them. RT-PCR in the first round (using the HTBI primer set) targeted the TCR CDR3. MiXCR, run by TCRdb on the multiplex PCR reads, gives a single entry per CDR3 protein. The data hold 450,000 to 500,000 distinct CDR3 sequences, with around a fifth observed a single time. In regard to this clonotype: Its antigen is unknown.

The sequence was collected from a woman aged 70-85 years with Graves' ophthalmopathy. The material sequenced was blood. This chain links TRBV5-5 with TRBJ2-3; TRBD1 is a possible D gene (6 bases). CDR3 nucleotides: TGTGCCAGCAGCTGGGCCCAAGGGGGAGATACGCAGTATTTT. Translation: CASSWAQGGDTQYF.